The 22 T cell receptor beta chains given below trace back to one sample, sequenced in a study of identifying expanded T cells in peripheral blood. Generated by immunoSEQ multiplex PCR, the TCRdb table keeps only in-frame clones and is missing some. Among about 85,000 clones, more than 75% were seen once, and the ten largest hold around 20%. The material sequenced was blood. Receptor source: a person between 18 and 69 years old in good health.

The chain recombines TRBV6-1 with TRBJ2-2; no clear D. V was clipped by 1 base and J by 6 bases, with 9 bases between them. CDR1 is MNHNS, CDR2 SASEGT, per germline. The CDR3 consists of 14 residues. CDR3 residues: CASSEVPLSGELFF. Written as DNA, the CDR3 is TGTGCCAGCAGTGAAGTCCCCTTGTCCGGGGAGCTGTTTTTT.

The chain combines TRBV6-4 with TRBJ2-5, with 7 bases identical to TRBD1. The V and J ends lost 5 bases and 5 bases, in that order; junction bases with no gene match: 5. The CDR3 extends over 13 amino acids. Germline loops: CDR1 MRHNA, CDR2 SNTAGT. The CDR3 sequence is CASSSRQGETQYF. As DNA, the CDR3 is TGTGCCAGCAGTTCCCGACAGGGTGAGACCCAGTACTTC.

This clone was seen once. The chain recombines TRBV5-1 with TRBJ1-1, with unresolved D. This CDR3 comprises 14 residues. Germline lookup yields CDR1 SGHRS and CDR2 YFSETQ. Trimming stripped 7 bases from V and 1 base from J, with 14 bases between. Here the CDR3 reads CASSLASANTEAFF. The DNA for the CDR3 is TGCGCCAGCTCATTGGCCAGCGCGAACACTGAAGCTTTCTTT. The full variable domain, rest sourced from reference TRBV5-1 and TRBJ1-1, is KAGVTQTPRYLIKTRGQQVTLSCSPISGHRSVSWYQQTPGQGLQFLFEYFSETQRNKGNFPGRFSGRQFSNSRSEMNVSTLELGDSALYLCASSLASANTEAFFGQGTRLTVV.

This rearrangement joins TRBV5-6 to TRBJ1-1, with D unresolved. Trimming stripped 2 bases from V and 4 bases from J, with 9 bases between. The CDR3 is 13 residues long. The germline gives CDR1 SGHDT, CDR2 YYEEEE. The CDR3 region has the DNA TGTGCCAGCAGCTTTAGAGAGGGCACTGAAGCTTTCTTT. This translates into CASSFREGTEAFF.

This chain connects TRBV9 to TRBJ1-2; no firm D call. CDR1 and CDR2 (germline): SGDLS, YYNGEE. CDR3 length: 16 amino acids. V lost 6 bases and J 3 bases, leaving 21 bases between the germline ends. The CDR3 here is CASIKNPQVQHYGYTF. CDR3 nucleotide sequence: TGTGCCAGCATCAAAAACCCGCAAGTGCAGCACTATGGCTACACCTTC.

The V and J genes are TRBV4-2 and TRBJ1-5, with D possibly being TRBD1 (5 bases). The V gene lost 2 bases and the J gene lost 9 bases, with 17 bases spanning the gap. Per germline, CDR1 LGHNA and CDR2 YNFKEQ. CDR3 size: 15 residues. This CDR3 reads CASSQSRDLPGPQHF. DNA for the CDR3: TGTGCCAGCAGCCAATCCCGGGACCTGCCGGGGCCCCAGCATTTT.

This clone has a handful of counts. J is TRBJ2-2 and V is TRBV6-4, with no clear D. Germline CDR1 and CDR2: MRHNA and SNTAGT. V was pared by 3 bases and J by 1 base, with 6 bases between. The CDR3 runs to 14 residues. In DNA, the CDR3 is TGTGCCAGCAGTGATGCTGAGAACACCGGGGAGCTGTTTTTT. It translates to CASSDAENTGELFF.

The gene calls are TRBV7-8 and TRBJ2-5, with unresolved D. The germline V gene has CDR1 SGHVS and CDR2 FQNEAQ. The CDR3 runs to 15 residues. Trimming pared 7 bases from V and 0 bases from J, leaving 15 bases between. The CDR3 DNA follows: TGTGCCAGCACCCCGAGAGTCCTGTACCAAGAGACCCAGTACTTC. Protein: CASTPRVLYQETQYF.

This chain uses TRBV2 with TRBJ2-1; D remains ambiguous. CDR1 SNHLY and CDR2 FYNNEI come from the germline V gene. This CDR3 has 10 amino acids. V lost 7 bases to trimming and J lost 7 bases, with 5 bases between them. This CDR3 is CASNLNEQFF. As DNA, the CDR3 is TGTGCCAGCAATTTGAATGAGCAGTTCTTC.

The rearrangement uses TRBV4-1 and TRBJ2-2; D may be TRBD2 (5 bases). Germline CDR1 MGHRA, CDR2 YSYEKL. Trimming cost V 0 bases and J 5 bases, with 13 bases left between them. This CDR3 has 16 residues. In DNA, the CDR3 is TGCGCCAGCAGCCAAGATGACCAGCGGCTTACCGGGGAGCTGTTTTTT. Its translation is CASSQDDQRLTGELFF.

V usage is TRBV4-3 and J usage is TRBJ2-3; weak D call: TRBD2 (6 bases). The CDR3 has 16 amino acids. V was trimmed by 1 base and J by 2 bases, leaving 13 bases between them. CDR1 is LGHNA, CDR2 YSLEER, per germline. As DNA, the CDR3 is TGCGCCAGCAGCCAAGGCGCGGGGCTACTCACAGATACGCAGTATTTT. This translates into CASSQGAGLLTDTQYF.

The chain has TRBV2 and TRBJ2-5; D is perhaps TRBD2 (6 bases). Trimming removed 6 bases from V and 5 bases from J, with 13 bases in between. This CDR3 has 13 amino acids. CDR1 and CDR2 from the germline V gene are SNHLY and FYNNEI. CDR3 amino acids: CASSFMGRETQYF. CDR3 nucleotides: TGTGCCAGCAGCTTTATGGGGAGGGAGACCCAGTACTTC.

The genes are TRBV5-5 and TRBJ1-5; tentatively, D is TRBD1 (5 bases). V was pared by 2 bases and J by 5 bases, with 8 bases between. This CDR3 spans 13 amino acids. The germline CDR1 and CDR2 sequences are SGHKS and YYEKEE (reference sequence). CDR3 sequence: CASSFRGDQPQHF. The CDR3 DNA sequence: TGTGCCAGCAGCTTTCGAGGGGATCAGCCCCAGCATTTT.

The chain carries TRBV5-4 and TRBJ2-5; no clear D gene. Germline lookup yields CDR1 SGHNT and CDR2 YYREEE (reference sequence). Trimming removed 1 base at V and 2 bases at J, with 3 bases between. The CDR3 extends over 12 amino acids. The CDR3 loop reads CASSLIQETQYF. The DNA of the CDR3 is TGTGCCAGCAGCTTGATTCAAGAGACCCAGTACTTC.

The rearrangement links TRBV6-5 to TRBJ2-7; 9 bases are a match to TRBD1. The CDR3 has 13 amino acids. Germline V lookup: CDR1 MNHEY, CDR2 SVGAGI. V was pared by 6 bases and J by 6 bases, with 6 bases of the junction left unmatched. Here the CDR3 DNA reads TGTGCCAGCAGGACAGGGGGTTTCCTCGAGCAGTACTTC. This translates into CASRTGGFLEQYF.

The chain couples TRBV28 to TRBJ1-2, with no clear D. The germline CDR1 and CDR2 sequences are MDHEN and SYDVKM. The length of the CDR3 is 12 residues. V was clipped by 2 bases and J by 7 bases, with 8 bases between them. This chain's CDR3 is CASSLKGLGYTF. The CDR3 nucleotides read TGTGCCAGCAGTTTAAAAGGGCTTGGCTACACCTTC.

The rearrangement links TRBV6-5 to TRBJ1-2; D perhaps matches TRBD1 (6 bases). Germline lookup yields CDR1 MNHEY and CDR2 SVGAGI. The CDR3 is 13 amino acids. With 3 bases removed from V and 8 bases from J, the gap between germline ends came to 13 bases. CDR3 protein: CASSYTGLEGYTF. The CDR3 coding sequence is TGTGCCAGCAGTTATACAGGGTTGGAGGGCTACACCTTC.

The V and J genes are TRBV18 and TRBJ2-5; 7 nucleotides align to TRBD2. Trimming removed 0 bases from V and 6 bases from J; junction bases left unmatched: 10. CDR3 size: 16 residues. The germline gives CDR1 KGHSH, CDR2 LQKENI. In DNA form, the CDR3 reads TGTGCCAGCTCACCACCTTTGTTGGGGGGGAGACAGACCCAGTACTTC. Residues: CASSPPLLGGRQTQYF.

The genes are TRBV7-9 and TRBJ2-7; TRBD1 or TRBD2 may be the D gene (5 bases each). The length of the CDR3 is 16 residues. Trimming cost V 5 bases and J 3 bases, with 20 bases left between them. Per the germline V gene, CDR1 is SEHNR and CDR2 is FQNEAQ (reference sequence). The CDR3 coding sequence is TGTGCCAGCAGCCCACAAGAGGGGCCGGCCCTCTACGAGCAGTACTTC. Translating it yields CASSPQEGPALYEQYF.

The chain links TRBV28 to TRBJ2-5; D may be TRBD1 or TRBD2 (6 bases each). Trimming cost V 3 bases and J 4 bases, with 12 bases left between them. This CDR3 contains 14 residues. Germline V gene lookup returns CDR1 MDHEN and CDR2 SYDVKM. Here the CDR3 reads CASSFVGGLETQYF. The CDR3, as DNA: TGTGCCAGCAGTTTCGTGGGGGGCCTAGAGACCCAGTACTTC.

This chain uses TRBV18 with TRBJ2-1, with TRBD2 as a possible D gene (5 bases). The CDR3 has 16 amino acids. V was shortened by 6 bases and J by 9 bases, with 24 bases between the two germline ends. Per the germline V gene, CDR1 is KGHSH and CDR2 is LQKENI. CDR3 sequence (DNA): TGTGCCAGCTCCCCTACAATCGGTGTATCCCGGGGTGAGCAGTTCTTC. This gives the protein CASSPTIGVSRGEQFF. The variable domain in full, with the rest retrieved from reference TRBV18 and TRBJ2-1, is NAGVMQNPRHLVRRRGQEARLRCSPMKGHSHVYWYRQLPEEGLKFMVYLQKENIIDESGMPKERFSAEFPKEGPSILRIQQVVRGDSAAYFCASSPTIGVSRGEQFFGPGTRLTVL.

The rearrangement links TRBV13 to TRBJ1-6, with D perhaps TRBD1 (5 bases). The V gene lost 5 bases and the J gene lost 6 bases, with 14 bases spanning the gap. Germline CDR1 is PRHDT and CDR2 is FYEKMQ (reference sequence). CDR3 length equals 15 residues. The CDR3 sequence: CASSTQGHANSPLHF. CDR3 nucleotides: TGTGCCAGCAGCACGCAAGGACACGCTAATTCACCCCTCCACTTT.